Below are 23 T cell receptor beta chains sequenced from a single sample in a study of T cells in tuberculosis. The repertoire was sequenced with immunoSEQ multiplex PCR; TCRdb's copy has only in-frame clones and lacks some. Found here are roughly 30,000 clones, approximately 91% of them singletons; the top ten hold 2.2%. Sequenced input: PBMCs. These receptors all stem from a donor between 10 and 35 years old with latent tuberculosis or without tuberculosis infection.

This chain joins TRBV28 and TRBJ1-4; D gene uncertain. V lost 6 bases and J lost 0, with 11 bases in between. This CDR3 is built from 15 residues. Germline V CDR1 and CDR2: MDHEN, SYDVKM. The CDR3, as DNA: TGTGCCAGCAGCAGCGGATCTGCAACTAATGAAAAACTGTTTTTT. Amino acid sequence: CASSSGSATNEKLFF.

V is TRBV19 and J is TRBJ2-1, with D unresolved. Looked up from germline, CDR1 is LNHDA and CDR2 is SQIVND (reference sequence). Trimming shortened V by 8 bases and J by 2 bases, and 10 bases separated the two germline ends. CDR3 length equals 13 residues. The CDR3 DNA sequence: TGTGCCAGTGGTCAGGAAACCTACAATGAGCAGTTCTTC. Translated: CASGQETYNEQFF.

The genes are TRBV4-2 and TRBJ2-2, with 9 bases identical to TRBD1. From germline, CDR1 is LGHNA and CDR2 YNFKEQ. CDR3 size: 18 residues. Losses at the gene ends were 1 base for V and 1 base for J; bases not matched to a gene: 7. This CDR3 reads CASSQVGWGQGNTGELFF. The CDR3 region has the DNA TGTGCCAGCAGCCAAGTCGGCTGGGGACAGGGGAACACCGGGGAGCTGTTTTTT.

J is TRBJ2-7 and V is TRBV6-5, with 8 bases lining up with TRBD2. CDR1 and CDR2 (germline): MNHEY, SVGAGI. The CDR3 loop spans 15 amino acids. V shed 4 bases, J shed 7 bases, and the junction held 12 bases outside the gene matches. This CDR3 reads CASSFRTAGAREQYF. As DNA, the CDR3 is TGTGCCAGCAGTTTTCGGACAGCGGGGGCTCGGGAGCAGTACTTC.

This clone was observed a few times. The CDR3 spells CASSFRGMDQPQHF. The DNA of the CDR3 is TGTGCCAGCAGCTTTAGGGGTATGGATCAGCCCCAGCATTTT. The chain is built from TRBV13 and TRBJ1-5; possible D gene TRBD1, 5 bases. Germline CDR1 is PRHDT and CDR2 is FYEKMQ (reference sequence). This CDR3 comprises 14 residues. V was trimmed by 3 bases and J by 5 bases, leaving 11 bases between them.

This chain uses TRBV18 with TRBJ2-5, with no clear D. CDR1 and CDR2 (germline): KGHSH, LQKENI. The CDR3 contains 12 residues. The germline V and J ends were trimmed by 2 bases and 4 bases, with 5 bases remaining between them. For the CDR3, the DNA is TGTGCCAGCTCACCAAACGGAGAGACCCAGTACTTC. This codes for CASSPNGETQYF.

This chain joins TRBV28 and TRBJ1-4; 7 bases match TRBD1. The germline gives CDR1 MDHEN, CDR2 SYDVKM. The ends lost 6 bases at V and 3 bases at J; junction bases unmatched: 7. The CDR3 spans 15 residues. The CDR3 DNA reads as TGTGCCAGCAGGCGGGCAGGGGGATCTAATGAAAAACTGTTTTTT. The encoded protein is CASRRAGGSNEKLFF.

The genes are TRBV25-1 and TRBJ2-7; 7 bases line up with TRBD1. V shed 3 bases, J shed 3 bases, and the junction held 8 bases outside the gene matches. Germline assignment: CDR1 MGHDK and CDR2 SYGVNS. CDR3 length: 15 amino acids. The CDR3 region has the DNA TGTGCCAGCAGTGAGGGACAGTCCTTTATCTACGAGCAGTACTTC. Translating it yields CASSEGQSFIYEQYF.

V and J are TRBV25-1 and TRBJ2-5; weak D call: TRBD1 (6 bases). The ends were cut back, 2 bases at V and 9 bases at J, with 10 bases in the middle. Germline-derived CDR1 and CDR2 are MGHDK and SYGVNS. This CDR3 is 12 amino acids long. CDR3 nucleotides: TGTGCCAGCAGTGAAACAGGGCGGGCCCAGTACTTC. It translates to CASSETGRAQYF.

The V call is TRBV28, the J call TRBJ2-2, with 8 bases aligning to TRBD2. The J segment lost 1 base and the V segment lost 6 bases, leaving 4 bases of the junction unmatched. This CDR3 is built from 15 residues. Germline lookup yields CDR1 MDHEN and CDR2 SYDVKM. The chain's CDR3 is CASRVLAVNTGELFF. CDR3 coding DNA: TGTGCCAGCAGGGTACTAGCGGTGAACACCGGGGAGCTGTTTTTT.

This clone was seen a single time. The chain employs TRBV11-2 and TRBJ1-2; no clear D. CDR3 length equals 13 residues. Germline values: CDR1 SGHAT, CDR2 FQNNGV. V was cut by 5 bases and J by 6 bases, with 13 bases left in between. The CDR3 sequence: CASSKVVGNGYTF. The CDR3 DNA sequence: TGTGCCAGCAGCAAAGTGGTCGGGAATGGCTACACCTTC.

The chain carries TRBV28 and TRBJ2-3, with a weak D call TRBD1 (6 bases). The CDR3 consists of 16 residues. Between the trimmed V and J ends, which lost 2 bases and 0 bases, there was a span of 12 bases. In germline, CDR1 is MDHEN, CDR2 SYDVKM. The CDR3 sequence is CASSLRGWGSTDTQYF. The CDR3 nucleotides read TGTGCCAGCAGTTTAAGGGGGTGGGGCAGCACAGATACGCAGTATTTT.

CDR3 bases: TGTGCCAGCAGCTTAGGGGGGACAGGGGCCTACGAGCAGTACTTC. Translating it yields CASSLGGTGAYEQYF. The V gene is TRBV7-9, the J gene TRBJ2-7; 10 bases are shared with TRBD1. The germline CDR1 and CDR2 sequences are SEHNR and FQNEAQ (reference sequence). V dropped 1 base and J dropped 2; count of bases not matched to a gene: 2. CDR3 length: 15 amino acids. The variable domain in full, with the rest retrieved from reference TRBV7-9 and TRBJ2-7, is DTGVSQNPRHKITKRGQNVTFRCDPISEHNRLYWYRQTLGQGPEFLTYFQNEAQLEKSRLLSDRFSAERPKGSFSTLEIQRTEQGDSAMYLCASSLGGTGAYEQYFGPGTRLTVT.

This chain uses TRBV11-2 with TRBJ2-2; 7 bases are a match to TRBD2. The V gene's germline CDR1 is SGHAT and CDR2 FQNNGV. The ends lost 5 bases at V and 6 bases at J; junction bases unmatched: 15. This CDR3 region has 17 residues. The CDR3 DNA follows: TGTGCCAGCAGCGCCCCGGTGAGCGGGGAAAGGCCCGGGGAGCTGTTTTTT. Residues: CASSAPVSGERPGELFF.

This sequence joins TRBV13 and TRBJ2-4, with a possible D match to TRBD2 (6 bases). V lost 1 base and J lost 4, with 11 bases in between. This CDR3 contains 15 residues. Germline-derived CDR1 and CDR2 are PRHDT and FYEKMQ (reference sequence). The CDR3 region is CASSLVRSGKNIQYF. CDR3 nucleotides: TGTGCCAGCAGCTTAGTGCGTAGCGGAAAAAACATTCAGTACTTC.

The V gene is TRBV14, the J gene TRBJ2-1, with 11 bases fitting TRBD2. Germline assignment: CDR1 SGHDN and CDR2 FVKESK. The CDR3 has 15 amino acids. V shed 2 bases, J shed 4 bases, and the junction held 1 base outside the gene matches. The CDR3 here is CASSQRLAGYNEQFF. The CDR3 nucleotides read TGTGCCAGCAGCCAAAGACTAGCGGGATACAATGAGCAGTTCTTC.

The rearrangement links TRBV2 to TRBJ2-1; 9 bases line up with TRBD1. The CDR3 loop spans 14 amino acids. CDR1 SNHLY and CDR2 FYNNEI come from the germline V gene. J was trimmed by 2 bases and V by 6 bases; bases with no gene match: 2. The CDR3 loop reads CASSRTGAYNEQFF. CDR3 coding DNA: TGTGCCAGCAGCCGGACAGGGGCCTACAATGAGCAGTTCTTC.

The chain uses TRBV19 and TRBJ2-1; TRBD2 matches at 9 bases. The V segment lost 2 bases and the J segment 4 bases; nucleotides outside the gene matches: 3. CDR3 length: 15 residues. Germline values: CDR1 LNHDA, CDR2 SQIVND (reference sequence). CDR3 residues: CASSILAGLYNEQFF. The CDR3 DNA reads TGTGCCAGTAGTATACTAGCGGGGTTATACAATGAGCAGTTCTTC. The complete variable domain, with remaining parts taken from reference TRBV19 and TRBJ2-1, reads DGGITQSPKYLFRKEGQNVTLSCEQNLNHDAMYWYRQDPGQGLRLIYYSQIVNDFQKGDIAEGYSVSREKKESFPLTVTSAQKNPTAFYLCASSILAGLYNEQFFGPGTRLTVL.

This chain uses TRBV6-6 with TRBJ2-7; TRBD1 aligns across 7 bases. After removal of 6 bases from V and 2 bases from J, the junction contained 7 bases not matched to a gene. The CDR3 is 14 amino acids. The germline V gene has CDR1 MNHNY and CDR2 SVGAGI (reference sequence). The chain's CDR3 is CASSQTGPPYEQYF. CDR3 sequence (DNA): TGTGCCAGCAGCCAGACAGGGCCCCCCTACGAGCAGTACTTC.

The chain joins TRBV19 to TRBJ1-3, with D possibly being TRBD1 (5 bases). Per germline, CDR1 LNHDA and CDR2 SQIVND (reference sequence). CDR3 length: 13 amino acids. Trimming stripped 4 bases from V and 3 bases from J, with 7 bases between. As DNA, the CDR3 is TGTGCCAGTAGTAAGACAGATGGAAACACCATATATTTT. Its protein is CASSKTDGNTIYF.

V is TRBV15 and J is TRBJ1-5; no firm D call. Trimming pared 0 bases from V and 9 bases from J, leaving 12 bases between. From germline, CDR1 is LNHNV and CDR2 YYDKDF (reference sequence). CDR3 length equals 14 residues. This CDR3 is CATSRDTGRGPQHF. In DNA form, the CDR3 reads TGTGCCACCAGCAGAGATACCGGAAGAGGGCCCCAGCATTTT.

The chain employs TRBV19 and TRBJ2-3; 8 bases are shared with TRBD2. The CDR3 totals 16 residues. V gave up 5 bases and J gave up 1 base; unmatched junction bases: 8. Looked up from germline, CDR1 is LNHDA and CDR2 is SQIVND (reference sequence). For the CDR3, the DNA is TGTGCCAGTAGTGCGGGGGGATCCTTCGGCACAGATACGCAGTATTTT. Encoded protein: CASSAGGSFGTDTQYF.

The gene calls are TRBV30 and TRBJ1-2; D is perhaps TRBD1 (5 bases). The V end was cut by 0 bases, the J end by 8 bases, with 16 bases between. The CDR3 spans 14 residues. Per the germline V gene, CDR1 is GTSNPN and CDR2 is SVGIG (reference sequence). The CDR3 loop is CAWSVGRGGNGYTF. CDR3 in DNA: TGTGCCTGGAGTGTAGGTAGGGGAGGTAACGGCTACACCTTC.